This TCR beta chain is drawn from a study of blood T cells in healthy people across ages. Combining a sample-barcoded 5' primer with a J-beta primer mix, a second PCR ran for 7 to 11 cycles. MiXCR, run by TCRdb on the 5' RACE reads, gives a single entry per CDR3 protein. The sample lists some 290,000 distinct CDR3 sequences, 25% to 30% occurring once. This clonotype was counted only a few times. This CDR3 contains 15 residues. Trimming at V came to 6 bases and at J to 0 bases, leaving 2 bases not matched to a gene. Per germline, CDR1 MDHEN and CDR2 SYDVKM. Sample: blood. This sequence originates from a woman aged 70-85 years in good health. The chain carries TRBV28 and TRBJ2-1, with TRBD1 identical over 10 bases. CDR3 sequence reads: CASRRTGGSYNEQFF. The CDR3 region has the DNA TGTGCCAGCAGAAGGACAGGGGGCTCCTACAATGAGCAGTTCTTC.